This T cell receptor (beta chain) is from a study of CD8 T cells in ankylosing spondylitis. General study results and limits: Among TCR beta sequences, a motif of roughly 8 highly homologous variants appeared characteristic of ankylosing spondylitis blood. Within matched ankylosing spondylitis synovial fluid, disease-linked clones were reportedly significantly enriched. Disease-linked clones bore a CD8+ phenotype, appearing relatively rarely in peripheral blood. In synovial fluid and blood from reactive arthritis, some motif variants were previously reported.

The authors made TCR beta libraries by quantitative 5'-RACE with molecular barcodes. TCRdb passed the 5' RACE reads through MiXCR, listing each CDR3 protein once. Of about 800,000 distinct CDR3 sequences in the sample, 10% to 15% were seen once. This clonotype came up a few times. Its antigen is not identified. The germline gives CDR1 LGHNA, CDR2 YNFKEQ. V lost 1 base and J lost 10; bases outside the gene matches: 11. The CDR3 is 16 residues long. Sequencing was done on a sample of blood, either unsorted or a sorted T cell fraction (not recorded which). V and J are TRBV4-2 and TRBJ2-1; 9 bases agree with TRBD2. The receptor was isolated from a male donor with ankylosing spondylitis. The CDR3 is CASSQVAGTSSMEQFF. CDR3 in DNA: TGTGCCAGCAGCCAAGTTGCCGGGACTAGCAGTATGGAGCAGTTCTTC.